Sequencing of this T cell receptor (beta chain) was carried out in a study of T cells in women clearing cervical HPV infection. TCRdb keeps only in-frame clones here, not all; method: immunoSEQ multiplex PCR. The table gives fewer than 35,000 clones; the top ten clones make up roughly 3.9% of it. The receptor was isolated from a woman aged 18 to 75 with a cervical HPV16 infection that either progressed to CIN3+ or cleared (not recorded which). Sequenced input: blood buffy coat.

Incomplete CDR3 DNA: TGTGCCAGCAGCCCTAGCGCGGGGGACTACGAG. Translated: CASSPSAGDYE. The CDR3 in its entirety is CASSPSAGDYEQYF. The chain has TRBV11-2 and TRBJ2-7; 7 positions agree with TRBD2. The read ends 3 residues shy of where the CDR3 ends; the end is completed using the germline J gene. The V gene's germline CDR1 is SGHAT and CDR2 FQNNGV. J was trimmed by 3 bases and V by 5 bases; bases with no gene match: 7. CDR3 length equals 14 residues.